This TCR beta chain was recorded in a study of read filtering for tumor transcriptome and immune sequencing. The overall study: The cohort had some 16 men and 14 women aged roughly 40 to 90, mean around 63 years. Whole-transcriptome libraries were prepared after DNase treatment.

This clonotype showed up many times. From around 0.4 ug of RNA, a library with molecular barcoded alpha/delta and beta/gamma adaptors was made. TCRdb re-analysed the reads in MiXCR, keeping a single row per CDR3 protein. This repertoire shows more than 30,000 distinct CDR3 sequences, around 15% found once; its top ten account for roughly 40%. This CDR3 is 14 amino acids long. V lost 3 bases, J lost 8 bases, and 16 bases lay in between. CDR1 and CDR2 (germline): DFQATT, SNEGSKA (reference sequence). The source material was a population of CD138-negative cells sorted from bone marrow. This receptor was identified in a donor at least 40 years old with multiple myeloma. The chain is built from TRBV20-1 and TRBJ2-2; either TRBD1 or TRBD2 may fit D (5 bases each). CDR3 region: CSASMGRKVGELFF. CDR3 DNA sequence: TGCAGTGCTAGTATGGGACGCAAAGTTGGGGAGCTGTTTTTT.